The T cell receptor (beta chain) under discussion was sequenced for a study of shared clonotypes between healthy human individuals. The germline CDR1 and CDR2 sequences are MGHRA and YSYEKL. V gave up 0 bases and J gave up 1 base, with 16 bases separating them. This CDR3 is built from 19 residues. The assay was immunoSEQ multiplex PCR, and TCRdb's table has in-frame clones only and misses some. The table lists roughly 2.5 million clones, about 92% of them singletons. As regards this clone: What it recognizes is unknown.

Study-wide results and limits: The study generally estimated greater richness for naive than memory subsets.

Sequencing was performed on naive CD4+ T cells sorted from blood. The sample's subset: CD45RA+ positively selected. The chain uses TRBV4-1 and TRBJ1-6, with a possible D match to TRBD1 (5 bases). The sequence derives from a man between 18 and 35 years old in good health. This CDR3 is CASSQEGPEVRSYNSPLHF. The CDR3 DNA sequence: TGCGCCAGCAGCCAAGAGGGGCCAGAAGTAAGGTCCTATAATTCACCCCTCCACTTT.